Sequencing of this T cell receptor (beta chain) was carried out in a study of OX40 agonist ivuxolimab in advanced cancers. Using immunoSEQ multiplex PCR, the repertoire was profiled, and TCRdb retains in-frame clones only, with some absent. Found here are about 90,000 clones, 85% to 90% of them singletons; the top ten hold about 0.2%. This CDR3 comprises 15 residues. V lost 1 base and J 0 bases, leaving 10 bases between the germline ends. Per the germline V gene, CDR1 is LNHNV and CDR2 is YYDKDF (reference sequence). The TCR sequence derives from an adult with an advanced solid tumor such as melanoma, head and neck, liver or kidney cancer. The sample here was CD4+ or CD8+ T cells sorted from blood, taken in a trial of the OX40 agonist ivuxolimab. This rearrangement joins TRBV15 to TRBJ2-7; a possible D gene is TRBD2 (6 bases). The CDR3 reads CATSRGDSSSYEQYV. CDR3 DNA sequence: TGTGCCACCAGCAGAGGGGACTCGAGCTCCTACGAGCAGTACGTC.